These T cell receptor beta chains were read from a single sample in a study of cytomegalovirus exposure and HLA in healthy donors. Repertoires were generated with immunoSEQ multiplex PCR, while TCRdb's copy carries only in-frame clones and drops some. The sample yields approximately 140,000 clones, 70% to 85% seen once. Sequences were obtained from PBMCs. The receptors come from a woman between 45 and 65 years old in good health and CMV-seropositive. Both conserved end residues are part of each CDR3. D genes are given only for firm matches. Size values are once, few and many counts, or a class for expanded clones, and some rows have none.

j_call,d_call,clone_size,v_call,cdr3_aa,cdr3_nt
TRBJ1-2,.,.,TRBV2,CASSGTGLYYGYTF,TGTGCCAGCAGTGGAACAGGGCTTTACTATGGCTACACCTTC
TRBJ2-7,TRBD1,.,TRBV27,CASSLFHPGQGPYEQYF,TGTGCCAGCAGTTTATTCCACCCGGGACAGGGGCCGTACGAGCAGTACTTC
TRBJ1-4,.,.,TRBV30,CAWSVQGSPGEKLFF,TGTGCCTGGAGTGTACAAGGATCTCCGGGTGAAAAACTGTTTTTT
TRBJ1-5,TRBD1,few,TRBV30,CAWRGQGNWQPQHF,TGTGCCTGGAGGGGACAGGGGAATTGGCAGCCCCAGCATTTT
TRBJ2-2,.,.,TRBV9,CASSVLAGATTGELFF,TGTGCCAGCAGCGTATTGGCAGGGGCTACCACCGGGGAGCTGTTTTTT
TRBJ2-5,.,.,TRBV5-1,CASSLGWGARDLRETQYF,TGCGCCAGCAGCTTGGGATGGGGTGCCCGGGATTTGAGAGAGACCCAGTACTTC
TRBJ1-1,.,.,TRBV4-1,CASSQARSGTEAFF,TGCGCCAGCAGCCAAGCTAGGTCGGGCACTGAAGCTTTCTTT
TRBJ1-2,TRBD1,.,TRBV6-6,CATRPGQGTYGYTF,TGTGCCACCAGACCCGGACAGGGGACCTATGGCTACACCTTC
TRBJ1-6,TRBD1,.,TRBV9,CASRANEGANNSPLHF,TGTGCCAGCAGGGCTAACGAGGGGGCTAATAATTCACCCCTCCACTTT
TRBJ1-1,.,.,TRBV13,CASREMNTEAFF,TGTGCCAGCAGGGAGATGAACACTGAAGCTTTCTTT
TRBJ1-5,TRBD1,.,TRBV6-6,CASTEDRGYSNQPQHF,TGTGCCAGCACCGAGGACAGGGGGTATAGCAATCAGCCCCAGCATTTT
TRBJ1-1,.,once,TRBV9,CASGSGVSTEAFF,TGTGCCAGTGGGTCGGGGGTTAGCACTGAAGCTTTCTTT
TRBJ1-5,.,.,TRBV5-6,CASSLSNQPQHF,TGTGCCAGCAGCCTATCCAATCAGCCCCAGCATTTT
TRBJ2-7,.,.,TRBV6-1,CASSSGIYSYEQYF,TGTGCCAGCAGTTCAGGGATTTACTCCTACGAGCAGTACTTC
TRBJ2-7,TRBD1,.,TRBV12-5,CASGIDRGYEQYF,TGTGCTAGTGGTATCGACAGGGGGTACGAGCAGTACTTC
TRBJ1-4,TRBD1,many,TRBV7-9,CASSFIGQGDNEKLFF,TGTGCCAGCAGCTTTATAGGACAGGGGGATAATGAAAAACTGTTTTTT
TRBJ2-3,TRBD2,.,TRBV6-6,CASRGTSNPDTQYF,TGTGCCAGCAGAGGGACTAGCAACCCAGATACGCAGTATTTT
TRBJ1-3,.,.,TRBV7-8,CASSAVDRGNTIYF,TGTGCCAGCAGCGCCGTCGACAGGGGAAACACCATATATTTT
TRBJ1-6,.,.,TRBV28,CASSEAGARALHF,TGTGCCAGCTCAGAGGCCGGTGCGAGGGCCCTCCACTTT
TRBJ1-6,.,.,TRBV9,CASRGTDFSSPLHF,TGTGCCAGCCGGGGGACGGATTTTTCTTCACCCCTCCACTTT
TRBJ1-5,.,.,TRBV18,CVSSPLDSNQPQHF,TGTGTCAGCTCACCACTAGATAGCAATCAGCCCCAGCATTTT